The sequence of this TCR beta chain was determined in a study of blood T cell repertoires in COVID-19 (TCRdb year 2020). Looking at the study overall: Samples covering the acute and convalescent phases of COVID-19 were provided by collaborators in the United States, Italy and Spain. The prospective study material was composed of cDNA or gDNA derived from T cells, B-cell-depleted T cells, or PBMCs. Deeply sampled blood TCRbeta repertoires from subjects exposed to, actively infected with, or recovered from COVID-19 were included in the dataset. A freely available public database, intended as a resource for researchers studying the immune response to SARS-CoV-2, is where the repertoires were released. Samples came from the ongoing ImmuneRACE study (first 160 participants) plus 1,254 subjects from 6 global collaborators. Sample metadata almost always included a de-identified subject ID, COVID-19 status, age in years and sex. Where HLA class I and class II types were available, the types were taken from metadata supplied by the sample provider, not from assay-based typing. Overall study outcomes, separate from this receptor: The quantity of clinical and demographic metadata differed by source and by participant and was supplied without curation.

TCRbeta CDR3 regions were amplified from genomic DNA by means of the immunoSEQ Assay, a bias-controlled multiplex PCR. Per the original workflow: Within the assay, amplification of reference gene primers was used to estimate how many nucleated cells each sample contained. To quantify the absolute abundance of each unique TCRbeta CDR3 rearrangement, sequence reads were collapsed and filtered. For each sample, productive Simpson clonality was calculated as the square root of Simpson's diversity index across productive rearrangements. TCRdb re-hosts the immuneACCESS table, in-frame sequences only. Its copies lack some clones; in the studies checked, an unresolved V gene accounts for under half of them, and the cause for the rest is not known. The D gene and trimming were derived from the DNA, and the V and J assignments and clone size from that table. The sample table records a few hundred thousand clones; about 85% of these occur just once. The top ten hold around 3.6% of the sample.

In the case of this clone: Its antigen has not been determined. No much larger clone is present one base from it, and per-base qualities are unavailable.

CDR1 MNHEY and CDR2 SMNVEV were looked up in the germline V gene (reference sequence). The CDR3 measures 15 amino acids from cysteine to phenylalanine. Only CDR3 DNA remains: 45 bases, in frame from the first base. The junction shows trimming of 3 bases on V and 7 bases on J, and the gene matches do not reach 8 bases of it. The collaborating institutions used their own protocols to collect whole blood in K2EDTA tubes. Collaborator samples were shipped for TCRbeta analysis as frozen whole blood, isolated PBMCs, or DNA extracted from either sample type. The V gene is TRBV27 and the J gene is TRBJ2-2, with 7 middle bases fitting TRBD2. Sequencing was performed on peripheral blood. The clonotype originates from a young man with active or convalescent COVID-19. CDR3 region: CASSFGAGSGGELFF. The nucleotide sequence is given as TGTGCCAGCAGTTTTGGAGCGGGGTCAGGCGGGGAGCTGTTTTTT.